This T cell receptor (beta chain) was sequenced during a study of blood T cell repertoires in COVID-19. Study details: Samples came from the United States, Italy and Spain, spanning acute and convalescent COVID-19. From T cells, B-cell-depleted T cells, or PBMCs came the material, which was cDNA or gDNA.

The germline V gene has CDR1 MNHEY and CDR2 SMNVEV (reference sequence). The CDR3 has 16 residues. The trim removed 0 bases at V and 3 bases at J, leaving 7 bases unmatched. Original methodology: Reference gene primer amplification in the assay estimated nucleated cell counts. TCRdb keeps only in-frame clones here, not all; method: immunoSEQ multiplex PCR. The DNA was the basis for D and trimming; V, J and clone size are from that table. Of around 180,000 clones listed, almost 80% are singletons. Sequences were obtained from peripheral blood. The chain is built from TRBV27 and TRBJ2-7; 8 bases are shared with TRBD2. This receptor was identified in a man between 60 and 70 years old with active or convalescent COVID-19. CDR3 residues: CASSLSGLAGLYEQYF. DNA for the CDR3: TGTGCCAGCAGTTTATCTGGGCTAGCGGGCCTCTACGAGCAGTACTTC.